A selection of T cell receptor beta chains follows, all from one sample in a study of T-cell reconstitution after alpha-beta-depleted transplantation in children. TCRdb analysed the PCR reads with MiXCR anew, one entry per CDR3 protein. The table includes around 200,000 distinct CDR3 sequences, about 15% detected once. The sequencing here drew on PBMCs, mostly from graft donor cells, taken 360 days after TCRalphabeta/CD19-depleted stem cell transplant. All receptors derive from a male patient under 10 years old who had a stem cell transplant for acute lymphoblastic leukemia, so the T cells may come from the graft donor. CDR3s include the opening cysteine and the closing phenylalanine or tryptophan. The order of the fields is clone size, V gene, J gene, D gene, CDR3 protein, CDR3 DNA. D genes are given only for firm matches. A row's size may be missing; if present it is once, few, many or a size class.

clone size: .; V gene: TRBV12-3/TRBV12-4; J gene: TRBJ1-1; D gene: .; CDR3 protein: CASSLSVRQAGGAFF; CDR3 DNA: TGTGCCAGCAGTTTAAGCGTCAGGCAAGCTGGGGGAGCTTTCTTT
clone size: few; V gene: TRBV6-1; J gene: TRBJ2-1; D gene: .; CDR3 protein: CASMGIGGNEQFF; CDR3 DNA: TGTGCCAGCATGGGGATTGGGGGCAATGAGCAGTTCTTC
clone size: .; V gene: TRBV6-5; J gene: TRBJ1-1; D gene: .; CDR3 protein: CASSYSRTANTEAFF; CDR3 DNA: TGTGCCAGCAGTTACTCGAGGACAGCGAACACTGAAGCTTTCTTT
clone size: .; V gene: TRBV18; J gene: TRBJ1-2; D gene: .; CDR3 protein: CASSPLDTDGYTF; CDR3 DNA: TGTGCCAGCTCACCTCTAGACACGGATGGCTACACCTTC
clone size: few; V gene: TRBV11-2; J gene: TRBJ2-5; D gene: TRBD2; CDR3 protein: CASSEISGAIQTQYF; CDR3 DNA: TGTGCCAGCAGCGAGATTAGCGGGGCCATACAGACCCAGTACTTC
clone size: few; V gene: TRBV20-1; J gene: TRBJ2-2; D gene: .; CDR3 protein: CSARGWDTNTGELFF; CDR3 DNA: TGCAGTGCTAGAGGCTGGGACACGAACACCGGGGAGCTGTTTTTT
clone size: many; V gene: TRBV5-6; J gene: TRBJ1-2; D gene: .; CDR3 protein: CASSLTNYGYTF; CDR3 DNA: TGTGCCAGCAGCTTGACGAACTATGGCTACACCTTC
clone size: .; V gene: TRBV5-1; J gene: TRBJ2-1; D gene: .; CDR3 protein: CASSMDWSSYNEQFF; CDR3 DNA: TGCGCCAGCAGCATGGACTGGAGCTCCTACAATGAGCAGTTCTTC
clone size: few; V gene: TRBV12-3/TRBV12-4; J gene: TRBJ2-7; D gene: .; CDR3 protein: CASSLSIVNDEQYF; CDR3 DNA: TGTGCCAGCAGTTTATCCATCGTCAACGACGAGCAGTACTTC
clone size: few; V gene: TRBV12-3/TRBV12-4; J gene: TRBJ1-4; D gene: TRBD1; CDR3 protein: CASTPGQGFATNEKLFF; CDR3 DNA: TGTGCCAGCACCCCTGGACAGGGCTTCGCAACTAATGAAAAACTGTTTTTT
clone size: .; V gene: TRBV29-1; J gene: TRBJ1-4; D gene: .; CDR3 protein: CSVGWVSTNEKLFF; CDR3 DNA: TGCAGCGTTGGTTGGGTGTCAACTAATGAAAAACTGTTTTTT
clone size: few; V gene: TRBV13; J gene: TRBJ2-2; D gene: TRBD2; CDR3 protein: CASSRRLAGYTGELFF; CDR3 DNA: TGTGCCAGCAGCCGGAGACTAGCGGGTTACACCGGGGAGCTGTTTTTT
clone size: few; V gene: TRBV27; J gene: TRBJ2-2; D gene: TRBD1; CDR3 protein: CASTYRRGQGPNTGELFF; CDR3 DNA: TGTGCCAGCACCTACCGACGTGGACAGGGCCCGAACACCGGGGAGCTGTTTTTT
clone size: many; V gene: TRBV20-1; J gene: TRBJ2-1; D gene: .; CDR3 protein: CSARGSDGTYNEQFF; CDR3 DNA: TGCAGTGCTAGAGGCTCGGATGGGACCTACAATGAGCAGTTCTTC
clone size: .; V gene: TRBV27; J gene: TRBJ2-7; D gene: TRBD2; CDR3 protein: CASSFLGGGYEQYF; CDR3 DNA: TGTGCCAGCAGTTTTCTCGGGGGGGGCTACGAGCAGTACTTC
clone size: .; V gene: TRBV20-1; J gene: TRBJ2-7; D gene: TRBD2; CDR3 protein: CCARGPSGGAGSYEQYF; CDR3 DNA: TGCTGTGCTAGAGGACCTAGCGGGGGGGCCGGGTCCTACGAGCAGTACTTC
clone size: few; V gene: TRBV6-2/TRBV6-3; J gene: TRBJ2-7; D gene: .; CDR3 protein: CASSHGHEQYF; CDR3 DNA: TGTGCCAGCAGCCACGGACACGAGCAGTACTTC
clone size: .; V gene: TRBV12-3/TRBV12-4; J gene: TRBJ1-1; D gene: .; CDR3 protein: CASSLTEEAFF; CDR3 DNA: TGTGCCAGCAGTTTGACAGAAGAAGCTTTCTTT
clone size: few; V gene: TRBV11-2; J gene: TRBJ2-1; D gene: .; CDR3 protein: CASSESSKQFF; CDR3 DNA: TGTGCCAGCAGCGAAAGCTCAAAGCAGTTCTTC
clone size: few; V gene: TRBV29-1; J gene: TRBJ1-1; D gene: .; CDR3 protein: CSVRQVANPNTEAFF; CDR3 DNA: TGCAGCGTTAGACAGGTAGCGAACCCGAACACTGAAGCTTTCTTT
clone size: .; V gene: TRBV4-3; J gene: TRBJ2-6; D gene: TRBD2; CDR3 protein: CASSQGISTSGVSGANVLTF; CDR3 DNA: TGCGCCAGCAGCCAAGGGATCTCGACTAGCGGGGTCTCTGGGGCCAACGTCCTGACTTTC
clone size: .; V gene: TRBV4-2; J gene: TRBJ2-3; D gene: TRBD1; CDR3 protein: CASSPGQGKDTQYF; CDR3 DNA: TGTGCCAGCAGCCCCGGACAGGGAAAGGATACGCAGTATTTT